Presented here are 4 T cell receptor beta chains from one specimen sequenced in a study of beta chain features in type 1 diabetes. Sequenced material consisted of expressed TCRB transcripts (all of the isolated RNA was reverse transcribed). Profiling relied on immunoSEQ multiplex PCR, and the TCRdb table lists in-frame clones only, not all of them. This table has a few hundred thousand clones, over 25% appearing once. The sample taken for sequencing was naive CD4+ T cells from blood. These receptors were taken from a man younger than 35 in good health.

The V and J genes are TRBV18 and TRBJ1-5; perhaps TRBD1 as D (5 bases). The CDR3 loop spans 15 amino acids. Trimming took off 2 bases at V and 1 base at J, with 9 bases between the two ends. In germline, CDR1 is KGHSH, CDR2 LQKENI. CDR3 nucleotides: TGTGCCAGCTCACCAGAGACAGTCAGCAATCAGCCCCAGCATTTT. Translation: CASSPETVSNQPQHF.

The CDR3 coding sequence is TGTGCCAGCAGCTTAGCCCGGCTATTATCTAGCACAGATACGCAGTATTTT. Protein: CASSLARLLSSTDTQYF. The chain recombines TRBV7-2 with TRBJ2-3; no firm D call. Trimming left V 0 bases short and J 0 bases short, with 13 bases between. The germline V gene encodes CDR1 SGHTA and CDR2 FQGNSA. CDR3 length: 17 amino acids.

The sample holds a few counts of this clone. The chain employs TRBV30 and TRBJ2-2; D is possibly TRBD1 (6 bases). V lost 5 bases, J lost 7 bases, and 8 bases lay in between. The CDR3 consists of 11 residues. The germline V gene encodes CDR1 GTSNPN and CDR2 SVGIG (reference sequence). CDR3 coding DNA: TGTGCCTGGGGCAGGGGCGGGGAGCTGTTTTTT. Amino acids: CAWGRGGELFF. The full variable domain, with the rest looked up from reference TRBV30 and TRBJ2-2, is SQTIHQWPATLVQPVGSPLSLECTVEGTSNPNLYWYRQAAGRGLQLLFYSVGIGQISSEVPQNLSASRPQDRQFILSSKKLLLSDSGFYLCAWGRGGELFFGEGSRLTVL.

CDR3 DNA sequence: TGCGCCAGCAGCCAAGTTCTTGGGGGGCAGTTCTTC. Residues: CASSQVLGGQFF. The gene calls are TRBV4-1 and TRBJ2-1, with D perhaps being TRBD1 or TRBD2 (5 bases each). V was trimmed by 1 base and J by 12 bases, leaving 10 bases between them. The V gene's germline CDR1 is MGHRA and CDR2 YSYEKL. The CDR3 spans 12 residues.